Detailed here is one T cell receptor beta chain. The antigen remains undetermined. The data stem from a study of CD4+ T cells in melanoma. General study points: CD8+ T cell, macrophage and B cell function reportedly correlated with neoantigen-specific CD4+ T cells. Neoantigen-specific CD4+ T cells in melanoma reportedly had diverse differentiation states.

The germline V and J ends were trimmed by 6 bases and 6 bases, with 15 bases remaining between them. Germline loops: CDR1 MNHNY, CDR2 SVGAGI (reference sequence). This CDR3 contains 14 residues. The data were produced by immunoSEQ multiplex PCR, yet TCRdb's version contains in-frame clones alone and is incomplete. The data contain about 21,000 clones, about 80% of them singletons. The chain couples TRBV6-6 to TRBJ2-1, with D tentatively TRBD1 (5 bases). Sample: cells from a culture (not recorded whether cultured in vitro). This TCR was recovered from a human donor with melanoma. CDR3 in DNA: TGTGCCAGCAGCTGGGGTGGCCAGGGCAATGAGCAGTTCTTC. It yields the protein CASSWGGQGNEQFF.